This is a list of T cell receptor beta chains from one sample in a study of T cell responses to AZD1222 COVID-19 vaccine. Here immunoSEQ multiplex PCR was the method, and the copy in TCRdb shows in-frame clones only, minus some. The table lists approximately 170,000 clones, just over 85% of them singletons, with approximately 10% in the top ten. Sequencing was performed on peripheral blood, taken 28 days after the second AZD1222 dose. Receptors originate from an adult who received the AZD1222 COVID-19 vaccine. CDR3s include the opening cysteine and the closing phenylalanine or tryptophan. A D gene is named only where the DNA matches it firmly. Expanded clones get a size class; other rows say once, few or many, or leave the size out.

TRBV3-1/TRBV3-2	TRBD1	TRBJ2-2	.	TGTGCCAGCAGCCAACTCAGGGGGACCGGGGAGCTGTTTTTT	CASSQLRGTGELFF
TRBV5-1	.	TRBJ2-2	.	TGCGCCAGCTTGAGGGGAAACTCGAACACCGGGGAGCTGTTTTTT	CASLRGNSNTGELFF
TRBV7-9	.	TRBJ2-7	.	TGTGCCAGCAGTAACAGGGACGGCTACGAGCAGTACTTC	CASSNRDGYEQYF
TRBV28	TRBD1	TRBJ2-3	few	TGTGCCAGCAGTTCCTCCGGGACAGGGGGCACAGATACGCAGTATTTT	CASSSSGTGGTDTQYF
TRBV9	.	TRBJ2-7	.	TGTGCCAGCAGCGTAGATGGCAGGCGTAGCGAGCAGTACTTC	CASSVDGRRSEQYF
TRBV23-1	.	TRBJ2-5	.	TGCGCCAGCAGTCAATCTCGGACCACAGGGACGGAGACCCAGTACTTC	CASSQSRTTGTETQYF
TRBV6-5	.	TRBJ1-5	.	TGTGCCAGCACTACCAGGTTTAGCAATCAGCCCCAGCATTTT	CASTTRFSNQPQHF
TRBV2	.	TRBJ2-3	once	TGTGCCAGCAGTGAAGGGACTACAATCCTCACAGATACGCAGTATTTT	CASSEGTTILTDTQYF
TRBV19	.	TRBJ1-5	.	TGTGCCAGTAGTATAGGAGGGGGTAAGGGCAATCAGCCCCAGCATTTT	CASSIGGGKGNQPQHF
TRBV2	.	TRBJ1-2	.	TGTGCCAGCAGTGAACGTAGGGTCCCCTATGGCTACACCTTC	CASSERRVPYGYTF
TRBV5-1	TRBD1	TRBJ2-1	.	TGCGCCAGCAGCTTCAGGCAGGGGGCTGGCAATGAGCAGTTCTTC	CASSFRQGAGNEQFF
TRBV29-1	.	TRBJ1-1	.	TGCAGCGTTGAAAAACACCCCGGGACACTTCGTCCTGGAGCTTTCTTT	CSVEKHPGTLRPGAFF
TRBV28	.	TRBJ1-5	.	TGTGCCAGCAAAGTTCCAGGGATGGTGCAGCCCCAGCATTTT	CASKVPGMVQPQHF
TRBV6-5	.	TRBJ2-7	.	TGTGCCAGCAGTTCCCCGACTAGGAGCTCCTACGAGCAGTACTTC	CASSSPTRSSYEQYF
TRBV5-1	.	TRBJ2-5	.	TGCGCCAGCAGCTTGGTGGGGGCAGGAGAACAAGAGACCCAGTACTTC	CASSLVGAGEQETQYF
TRBV19	.	TRBJ2-2	.	TGTGCCAGTAGTATAGCTGGGAACACCGGGGAGCTGTTTTTT	CASSIAGNTGELFF
TRBV12-3/TRBV12-4	.	TRBJ1-3	.	TGTGCCAGCAGTAGGACAGAGGGAAACACCATATATTTT	CASSRTEGNTIYF
TRBV25-1	.	TRBJ2-7	.	TGTGCCAGCAGTGGGGGGACGGGGAGCTCCTACGAGCAGTACTTC	CASSGGTGSSYEQYF
TRBV2	TRBD1	TRBJ1-5	.	TGTGCCAGCAGTGAACGACAGGGGCATCAGCCCCAGCATTTT	CASSERQGHQPQHF
TRBV7-3	TRBD1	TRBJ2-1	once	TGTGCCAGCAGCCGAAGGGGGGGACAGGGAAACCGTCCCGAGCAGTTCTTC	CASSRRGGQGNRPEQFF
TRBV6-1	TRBD1	TRBJ2-7	.	TGTGCCAGCAATATACAGGGGCCAGGCTACGAGCAGTACTTC	CASNIQGPGYEQYF
TRBV4-2	.	TRBJ2-5	once	TGTGCCAGCAGCCAAAATATGGTAGAAGAGACCCAGTACTTC	CASSQNMVEETQYF
TRBV28	.	TRBJ1-5	.	TGTGCCAGCAGTTCCGGGGGGGCTGGCGGGGCCAATCAGCCCCAGCATTTT	CASSSGGAGGANQPQHF
TRBV6-5	.	TRBJ1-1	once	TGTGCCAGCAGTTACCGCCAGGTATGGACTGAAGCTTTCTTT	CASSYRQVWTEAFF
TRBV7-2	.	TRBJ1-4	.	TGTGCCAGCAGCTTAGGAGGGGAGGTTAATGAAAAACTGTTTTTT	CASSLGGEVNEKLFF
TRBV6-5	.	TRBJ2-1	.	TGTGCCAGCAAGGGGGGGGGCACCTACAATGAGCAGTTCTTC	CASKGGGTYNEQFF
TRBV24-1	.	TRBJ1-4	once	TGTGCCACCAGTGAGGATTACAGGGAGGGGGATGAAAAACTGTTTTTT	CATSEDYREGDEKLFF
TRBV19	.	TRBJ1-2	.	TGTGCCAGTAGTGAACAGGGAGGTACTAACTATGGCTACACCTTC	CASSEQGGTNYGYTF
TRBV11-2	.	TRBJ1-6	.	TGTGCCAGCAGCTTACGCAGGGTAGCTAATTCACCCCTCCACTTT	CASSLRRVANSPLHF